The 5 T cell receptor beta chains listed next were all sequenced from one sample in a study of CD8 T cell repertoires and HIV-1 epitope variants. Profiled with immunoSEQ multiplex PCR; TCRdb holds only in-frame clones, not every one. The sample yields about 95,000 clones, roughly four fifths seen once. The sequenced sample consisted of uncultured baseline CD8+ T cells from peripheral blood mononuclear cells (PBMCs). The origin of the receptors is a male donor with HIV.

The chain uses TRBV7-2 and TRBJ2-7, with 7 bases identical to TRBD1. V lost 2 bases and J lost 3; bases outside the gene matches: 4. Germline CDR1 and CDR2: SGHTA and FQGNSA. The length of the CDR3 is 14 residues. The CDR3, as DNA: TGTGCCAGCAGCTTAATCGCAGGGGGCTACGAGCAGTACTTC. This gives the protein CASSLIAGGYEQYF.

V is TRBV5-4 and J is TRBJ1-1; D gene unclear. Germline V gene lookup returns CDR1 SGHNT and CDR2 YYREEE (reference sequence). The CDR3 covers 14 residues. V shed 5 bases and J shed 4 bases, with 15 bases lying between them. CDR3 amino acids: CASRREPSSTEAFF. CDR3 in DNA: TGTGCCAGCAGGCGGGAACCTTCGAGCACTGAAGCTTTCTTT.

V and J are TRBV6-4 and TRBJ2-5, with D perhaps matching TRBD2 (5 bases). Germline CDR1 MRHNA, CDR2 SNTAGT. This CDR3 is built from 18 residues. V was shortened by 0 bases and J by 3 bases, with 20 bases between the two germline ends. The CDR3 is CASSDSGNSGDPEETQYF. In DNA form, the CDR3 reads TGTGCCAGCAGTGACTCGGGAAACAGCGGAGACCCCGAAGAGACCCAGTACTTC.

The J gene is TRBJ1-1, the V gene TRBV19; D might be TRBD1 (5 bases). The V gene's germline CDR1 is LNHDA and CDR2 SQIVND (reference sequence). This CDR3 contains 15 residues. The V end lost 3 bases, the J end lost 0 bases, and 11 bases lay between the germline ends. In DNA, the CDR3 is TGTGCCAGTAGTATGCCCAGGGTAATGAACACTGAAGCTTTCTTT. This sequence encodes CASSMPRVMNTEAFF.

The chain is built from TRBV27 and TRBJ1-5; TRBD1 is a possible D gene (5 bases). The CDR3 totals 15 residues. CDR1 is MNHEY and CDR2 is SMNVEV in the germline V gene (reference sequence). The ends were cut back, 3 bases at V and 5 bases at J, with 14 bases in the middle. The CDR3 region is CASSLFRQGHQPQHF. The CDR3 region has the DNA TGTGCCAGCAGTTTGTTTAGGCAGGGCCATCAGCCCCAGCATTTT.